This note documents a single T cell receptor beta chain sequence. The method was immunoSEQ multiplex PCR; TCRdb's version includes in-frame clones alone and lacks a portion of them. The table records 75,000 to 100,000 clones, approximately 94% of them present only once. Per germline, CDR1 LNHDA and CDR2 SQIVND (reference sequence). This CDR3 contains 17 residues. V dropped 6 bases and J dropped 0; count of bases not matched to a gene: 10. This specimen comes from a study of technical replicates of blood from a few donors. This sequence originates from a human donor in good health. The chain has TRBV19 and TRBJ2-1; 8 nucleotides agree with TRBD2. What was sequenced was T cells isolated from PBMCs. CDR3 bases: TGTGCCAGTAGCCCCGCCTGGGCGGGAGGCTCCTACAATGAGCAGTTCTTC. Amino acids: CASSPAWAGGSYNEQFF. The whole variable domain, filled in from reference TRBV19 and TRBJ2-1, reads DGGITQSPKYLFRKEGQNVTLSCEQNLNHDAMYWYRQDPGQGLRLIYYSQIVNDFQKGDIAEGYSVSREKKESFPLTVTSAQKNPTAFYLCASSPAWAGGSYNEQFFGPGTRLTVL.